These 22 T cell receptor beta chains originate from one sample sequenced in a study of response to subunit inactivated influenza vaccine. TCRdb ran MiXCR on the RT-PCR reads and lists one entry per CDR3 protein. The table lists approximately 200,000 distinct CDR3 sequences, about an eighth of them singletons. The sample in question was CD8+ T cells sorted from PBMCs, obtained roughly 5 days after vaccination. The receptors were gathered from a man aged 50-60 years who received an inactivated influenza vaccine.

This rearrangement joins TRBV6-5 to TRBJ2-5, with 8 positions matching TRBD2. V gave up 2 bases and J gave up 4 bases; unmatched junction bases: 3. Looked up from germline, CDR1 is MNHEY and CDR2 is SVGAGI. The CDR3 contains 14 residues. Here the CDR3 reads CASSYGTRGETQYF. CDR3 nucleotide sequence: TGTGCCAGCAGTTACGGGACTAGAGGAGAGACCCAGTACTTC.

In its sample, this clonotype was seen many times. The V and J genes are TRBV5-6 and TRBJ2-7; the match to TRBD1 covers 9 bases. The germline V gene encodes CDR1 SGHDT and CDR2 YYEEEE. This CDR3 is 16 amino acids long. J was trimmed by 7 bases and V by 3 bases; bases with no gene match: 14. In nucleotides, the CDR3 is TGTGCCAGCAGCTGGACCGGGACAGGGATGGTAATTGAGCAGTACTTC. It is translated as CASSWTGTGMVIEQYF.

This clonotype occurred a few times. This chain links TRBV2 with TRBJ2-4; 15 nucleotides match TRBD2. CDR3 length equals 17 residues. V trimming: 6 bases; J trimming: 5 bases; junction bases outside the gene matches: 8. Germline values: CDR1 SNHLY, CDR2 FYNNEI. The CDR3 sequence is CASRAGTSGRPQNIQYF. In DNA, the CDR3 is TGTGCCAGCAGAGCCGGGACTAGCGGGAGGCCCCAAAACATTCAGTACTTC.

V gene TRBV10-3 combines with J gene TRBJ1-1, with 9 positions matching TRBD1. The germline V gene encodes CDR1 ENHRY and CDR2 SYGVKD. The CDR3 consists of 19 residues. The V and J ends lost 1 base and 1 base, in that order; junction bases with no gene match: 13. The CDR3, as DNA: TGTGCCATCAGTGAGTTCGTAGGGACAGGGTTAGTTAAGAACACTGAAGCTTTCTTT. Translating gives CAISEFVGTGLVKNTEAFF.

The CDR3 region is CASSLITTSSYNEQFF. The CDR3 nucleotides read TGTGCCAGCAGTTTAATCACAACGAGCTCCTACAATGAGCAGTTCTTC. The V gene is TRBV28, the J gene TRBJ2-1; no firm D call. With 2 bases removed from V and 0 bases from J, the gap between germline ends came to 11 bases. Germline CDR1 MDHEN, CDR2 SYDVKM. The CDR3 covers 16 residues.

The chain uses TRBV29-1 and TRBJ1-2; no clear D. The V end was cut by 2 bases, the J end by 7 bases, with 5 bases between. The CDR3 runs to 10 residues. The germline V gene encodes CDR1 SQVTM and CDR2 ANQGSEA. The CDR3, as DNA: TGCAGCGTTGAATCTGGTGGCTACACCTTC. This encodes CSVESGGYTF.

This clonotype was picked up a small number of times. The chain is built from TRBV20-1 and TRBJ1-1; D possibly corresponds to TRBD1 (5 bases). Germline assignment: CDR1 DFQATT and CDR2 SNEGSKA (reference sequence). The CDR3 loop spans 12 amino acids. V lost 4 bases to trimming and J lost 1 base, with 7 bases between them. DNA for the CDR3: TGCAGTGCTACGCAGGGGAACACTGAAGCTTTCTTT. It translates to CSATQGNTEAFF.

The V and J genes are TRBV18 and TRBJ2-1; 7 nucleotides line up with TRBD1. Germline V lookup: CDR1 KGHSH, CDR2 LQKENI. The CDR3 is made up of 15 amino acids. V shed 3 bases, J shed 7 bases, and the junction held 9 bases outside the gene matches. In nucleotides, the CDR3 is TGTGCCAGCTCACCTTTAGACAGGGTATGGAATGAGCAGTTCTTC. Translation: CASSPLDRVWNEQFF.

This clonotype was detected only a few times. V is TRBV21-1 and J is TRBJ2-7; TRBD1 reflects the table's D call only, with no check against the DNA. TRBV21-1 is a documented pseudogene. The CDR3 has 18 residues. Here the CDR3 DNA reads TGTGCCAGCAGCAAAGCGCGACATGGGACAGCGAGCTCCTACGAGCAGTACTTC. It codes for CASSKARHGTASSYEQYF.

As concerns this clonotype: A much larger clone is a single base away; this may be a read error. This rearrangement joins TRBV6-1 to TRBJ2-1; 8 nucleotides match TRBD2. The ends lost 7 bases at V and 6 bases at J; junction bases unmatched: 8. Germline V gene sequence: CDR1 MNHNS, CDR2 SASEGT. The CDR3 totals 14 residues. The CDR3 region is CASNHGGGCNEQFF. The CDR3 nucleotides read TGTGCCAGCAATCATGGCGGGGGGTGCAATGAGCAGTTCTTC.

This clonotype was picked up many times. The genes are TRBV15 and TRBJ2-7; 10 nucleotides align to TRBD1. This CDR3 is 14 amino acids long. J gave up 5 bases and V 1 base, and 2 bases lay outside the gene matches. In germline, CDR1 is LNHNV, CDR2 YYDKDF (reference sequence). The CDR3 protein is CATSRGQGANEQYF. As DNA, the CDR3 is TGTGCCACCAGCAGAGGACAGGGGGCGAACGAGCAGTACTTC.

This clonotype was recorded many times. J is TRBJ1-2 and V is TRBV7-9; weak D call: TRBD1 (6 bases). Deletions cut 3 bases from V and 8 bases from J, with 13 bases between. Germline V gene lookup returns CDR1 SEHNR and CDR2 FQNEAQ (reference sequence). The CDR3 has 13 residues. CDR3 nucleotides: TGTGCCAGCAGCTTGGGGGGCGCGAGAGGCTACACCTTC. It yields the protein CASSLGGARGYTF.

J is TRBJ2-1 and V is TRBV15; TRBD1 might be the D (6 bases). Germline lookup yields CDR1 LNHNV and CDR2 YYDKDF (reference sequence). CDR3 length: 14 residues. V lost 5 bases and J 8 bases, leaving 16 bases between the germline ends. The CDR3 nucleotides read TGTGCCACCAGCCTTAGGGGGAGCACCCATGAGCAGTTCTTC. Protein sequence: CATSLRGSTHEQFF.

Many counts were recorded for this clonotype. This chain uses TRBV15 with TRBJ2-7, with D possibly matching TRBD1 (6 bases). The CDR3 loop spans 15 amino acids. CDR1 LNHNV and CDR2 YYDKDF come from the germline V gene (reference sequence). V lost 4 bases, J lost 2 bases, and 15 bases lay in between. CDR3 nucleotides: TGTGCCACCAGCAAGAGAGCAGGGGCAGCCTACGAGCAGTACTTC. Amino acids: CATSKRAGAAYEQYF.

This chain joins TRBV6-1 and TRBJ2-7; the D is unclear. This CDR3 comprises 13 residues. Trimming shortened V by 8 bases and J by 0 bases, and 11 bases separated the two germline ends. The germline gives CDR1 MNHNS, CDR2 SASEGT. DNA of the CDR3: TGTGCCAGCGCACAAACCAACTCCTACGAGCAGTACTTC. Its translation is CASAQTNSYEQYF.

This rearrangement joins TRBV28 to TRBJ2-7; the match to TRBD2 covers 10 bases. The junction had 6 bases not matched to a gene; V was cut back by 3 bases and J by 4 bases. This CDR3 comprises 15 residues. Looked up from germline, CDR1 is MDHEN and CDR2 is SYDVKM. CDR3 protein: CASSLPGTSAYEQYF. In DNA, the CDR3 is TGTGCCAGCAGTTTGCCTGGGACTAGCGCTTACGAGCAGTACTTC.

This clonotype was seen a handful of times. The chain has TRBV5-6 and TRBJ1-1, with no clear D. This CDR3 is 14 amino acids long. V was pared by 2 bases and J by 4 bases, with 12 bases between. Per the germline V gene, CDR1 is SGHDT and CDR2 is YYEEEE. The CDR3 loop reads CASSFSLNGTEAFF. CDR3 DNA sequence: TGTGCCAGCAGCTTCTCTCTCAACGGCACTGAAGCTTTCTTT.

This clonotype has a count of ten or more. V is TRBV5-1 and J is TRBJ2-1; D gene ambiguous. The ends were cut back, 4 bases at V and 10 bases at J, with 9 bases in the middle. The CDR3 contains 11 residues. CDR1 is SGHRS, CDR2 YFSETQ, per germline. The CDR3 region is CASSASGEQFF. The CDR3 coding sequence is TGCGCCAGCAGCGCGTCTGGCGAGCAGTTCTTC.

This clonotype was observed a handful of times. This chain connects TRBV7-9 to TRBJ1-3; D ambiguous. Germline lookup yields CDR1 SEHNR and CDR2 FQNEAQ (reference sequence). Trimming cost V 1 base and J 0 bases, with 7 bases left between them. This CDR3 is 15 amino acids long. The CDR3 DNA follows: TGTGCCAGCAGCTTAGGCAAAGCCTCTGGAAACACCATATATTTT. Its translation: CASSLGKASGNTIYF.

This clonotype was observed a few times. CDR3 loop: CSVLDIISYEQYF. The CDR3 DNA reads as TGCAGCGTCCTGGACATAATATCCTACGAGCAGTACTTC. The chain carries TRBV29-1 and TRBJ2-7; tentatively, D is TRBD1 (5 bases). CDR1 and CDR2 from the germline V gene are SQVTM and ANQGSEA. The CDR3 has 13 amino acids. The V end lost 6 bases, the J end lost 1 base, and 13 bases lay between the germline ends.

In its sample, this clonotype was seen many times. The chain employs TRBV29-1 and TRBJ1-1; D remains unclear. The CDR3 sequence is 13 residues long. Germline V gene lookup returns CDR1 SQVTM and CDR2 ANQGSEA. With 4 bases removed from V and 0 bases from J, the gap between germline ends came to 9 bases. The CDR3 DNA reads as TGCAGCGTTGCGGACGGATTGAACACTGAAGCTTTCTTT. Translating it yields CSVADGLNTEAFF.

This clonotype has only a few counts. The chain is built from TRBV11-1 and TRBJ2-2; D is perhaps TRBD1 (6 bases). Trimming removed 3 bases from V and 5 bases from J, with 10 bases in between. The CDR3 loop spans 14 amino acids. The germline V gene encodes CDR1 SGHAT and CDR2 FQDESV (reference sequence). The CDR3 loop reads CASSFTGPTGELFF. CDR3 nucleotides: TGTGCCAGCAGCTTTACAGGGCCAACCGGGGAGCTGTTTTTT. The entire variable domain, with the rest obtained from reference TRBV11-1 and TRBJ2-2, is as follows: EAEVAQSPRYKITEKSQAVAFWCDPISGHATLYWYRQILGQGPELLVQFQDESVVDDSQLPKDRFSAERLKGVDSTLKIQPAELGDSAMYLCASSFTGPTGELFFGEGSRLTVL.